This T cell receptor (beta chain) was sequenced during a study of blood T cell repertoires in COVID-19. Overall study: Samples came from the United States, Italy and Spain, spanning acute and convalescent COVID-19. Nucleic acid was either cDNA or gDNA, and it came from T cells, B-cell-depleted T cells, or PBMCs.

Enrolment of Seattle patients took place during active infection, and they were followed longitudinally. The CDR3 is 13 residues long. Trimming cost V 3 bases and J 9 bases; bases outside gene matches: 4. Per germline, CDR1 SGHNT and CDR2 YYREEE (reference sequence). Authors' methods: Amplification of reference gene primers provided the estimated nucleated cell counts. Some clones are missing from TCRdb's copy, which holds only in-frame ones; the method was immunoSEQ multiplex PCR. Clonal size and the V and J genes are those of that table, whereas D and trimming came from the DNA. Of around 130,000 clones listed, roughly 89% were seen once; the top ten hold around 9%.

J is TRBJ2-1 and V is TRBV5-4; 9 nucleotides line up with TRBD2. Sequencing input: peripheral blood. The source is a man aged 25 to 40 with COVID-19, enrolled during active disease. DNA for the CDR3: TGTGCCAGCAGCTCGTCTAGCGGGATTGAGCAGTTCTTC. Amino acid sequence: CASSSSSGIEQFF. Full variable domain (remainder filled in from reference TRBV5-4 and TRBJ2-1): ETGVTQSPTHLIKTRGQQVTLRCSSQSGHNTVSWYQQALGQGPQFIFQYYREEENGRGNFPPRFSGLQFPNYSSELNVNALELDDSALYLCASSSSSGIEQFFGPGTRLTVL.